By frequency in the sample, the clone carrying this T cell receptor beta chain is medium-sized. Its matching antigen is unknown. Whole blood was used without fractionation, so all unsorted peripheral T cells were included. The sample comes from a study of HIV-infected patients and healthy controls. Alpha and beta constant-region primers primed reverse transcription of approximately 500 ng RNA. Each of the alpha and beta chains got its own library through chain-specific third strand synthesis with indices. TCRdb passed the 5' RACE reads through MiXCR, listing each CDR3 protein once. Counted here are some 3,500 distinct CDR3 sequences, 20% to 25% occurring once; the ten biggest clones make up around 28%. This CDR3 comprises 16 residues. Whole-study findings and limits: Untreated HIV+ repertoires had roughly threefold fewer distinct CDR3s and lower Shannon diversity than healthy controls.

The receptor's source is an adult with HIV infection. Sequenced here: blood, sampled before antiretroviral therapy. The rearrangement links TRBV21-1 to TRBJ1-1; the table's D call, TRBD1, was not checked against the DNA. TRBV21-1 is assigned pseudogene status. The CDR3 protein is CASSQDPRGRNTEAFF. In DNA form, the CDR3 reads TGTGCCAGCAGCCAAGACCCCCGGGGTAGAAACACTGAAGCTTTCTTT.